This T cell receptor (beta chain) was sequenced in a study of cytomegalovirus exposure and HLA in healthy donors. Study at large: Of all 400 or so donors who were genotyped, about 80% belonged to the Caucasian-associated ancestry cluster.

The PCR contained 60 Vbeta and 13 Jbeta primers. Measured with immunoSEQ multiplex PCR; TCRdb has only the in-frame clones, and not every one. The data hold about 130,000 clones, with less than 80% observed a single time. The CDR3 extends over 15 amino acids. V lost 5 bases to trimming and J lost 5 bases, with 13 bases between them. Germline CDR1 is MNHEY and CDR2 is SVGAGI. The J gene is TRBJ1-6, the V gene TRBV6-5, with D maybe TRBD1 (6 bases). The specimen was PBMCs. This clonotype was sampled from a middle-aged man in good health and CMV-seronegative. CDR3: CASSIGQKNNSPLHF. The CDR3 DNA follows: TGTGCCAGCAGTATCGGACAGAAAAATAATTCACCCCTCCACTTT.